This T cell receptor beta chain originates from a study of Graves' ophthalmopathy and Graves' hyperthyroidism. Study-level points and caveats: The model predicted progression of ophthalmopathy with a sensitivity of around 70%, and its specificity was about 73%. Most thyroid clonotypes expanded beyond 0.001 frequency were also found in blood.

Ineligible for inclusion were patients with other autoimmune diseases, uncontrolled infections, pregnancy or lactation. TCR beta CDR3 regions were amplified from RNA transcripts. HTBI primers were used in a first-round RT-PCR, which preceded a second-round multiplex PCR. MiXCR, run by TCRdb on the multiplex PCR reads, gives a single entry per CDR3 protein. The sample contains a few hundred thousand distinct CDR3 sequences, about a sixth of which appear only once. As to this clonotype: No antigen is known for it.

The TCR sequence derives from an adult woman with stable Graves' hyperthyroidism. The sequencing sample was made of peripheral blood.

The DNA for the CDR3 is TGTGCCAGCAGCAACAGGGGCGCGAACACCGGGGAGCTGTTTTTT. Translating it yields CASSNRGANTGELFF. V usage is TRBV7-8 and J usage is TRBJ2-2; TRBD1 aligns across 7 bases. Trimming cost V 5 bases and J 0 bases; bases outside gene matches: 3. The germline V gene has CDR1 SGHVS and CDR2 FQNEAQ. The CDR3 contains 15 residues. Supplemented by reference TRBV7-8 and TRBJ2-2, the full variable domain reads GAGVSQSPRYKVAKRGQDVALRCDPISGHVSLFWYQQALGQGPEFLTYFQNEAQLDKSGLPSDRFFAERPEGSVSTLKIQRTQQEDSAVYLCASSNRGANTGELFFGEGSRLTVL.